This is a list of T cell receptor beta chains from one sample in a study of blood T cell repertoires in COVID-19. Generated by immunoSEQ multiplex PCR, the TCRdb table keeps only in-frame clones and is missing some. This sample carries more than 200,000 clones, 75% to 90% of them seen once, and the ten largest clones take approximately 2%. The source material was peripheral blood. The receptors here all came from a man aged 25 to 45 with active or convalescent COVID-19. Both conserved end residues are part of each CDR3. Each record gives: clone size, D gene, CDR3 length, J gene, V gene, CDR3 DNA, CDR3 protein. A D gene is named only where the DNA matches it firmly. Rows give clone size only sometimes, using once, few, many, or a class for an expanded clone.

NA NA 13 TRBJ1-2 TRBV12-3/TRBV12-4 TGTGCCAGCAGTCCAGGGATGGGCTATGGCTACACCTTC CASSPGMGYGYTF
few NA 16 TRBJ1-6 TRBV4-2 TGTGCCAGCAGCCAAGATCCGGGGTCCAAGAATTCACCCCTCCACTTT CASSQDPGSKNSPLHF
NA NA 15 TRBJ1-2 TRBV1 TGCACCAGCAGCCAACCGCCGACAGGGGGCACCGGCTACACCTTC CTSSQPPTGGTGYTF
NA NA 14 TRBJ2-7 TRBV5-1 TGCGCCAGCCGAAAGAGGACGGGGGTCCACGAGCAGTACTTC CASRKRTGVHEQYF
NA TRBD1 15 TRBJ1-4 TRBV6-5 TGTGCCAGCAGAGACGACAGGGCGGCTAATGAAAAACTGTTTTTT CASRDDRAANEKLFF
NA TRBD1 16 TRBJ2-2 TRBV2 TGTGCCAGCAGTGAAGTGGGACAGGGGAACACCGGGGAGCTGTTTTTT CASSEVGQGNTGELFF
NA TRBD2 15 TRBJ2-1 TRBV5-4 TGTGCCAGCAGCTTGCGTTCGGGGGGGCTGGATGAGCAGTTCTTC CASSLRSGGLDEQFF
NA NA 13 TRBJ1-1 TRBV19 TGTGCCAGTAGTATCGGAGGGGCGATTGAAGCTTTCTTT CASSIGGAIEAFF
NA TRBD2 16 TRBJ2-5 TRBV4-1 TGCGCCAGCAGCCAATCCACTAGCGGGGGGGCGGAGACCCAGTACTTC CASSQSTSGGAETQYF
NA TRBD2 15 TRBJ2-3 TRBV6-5 TGTGCCAGCAAGCGGGGCCCCGACAGCACAGATACGCAGTATTTT CASKRGPDSTDTQYF
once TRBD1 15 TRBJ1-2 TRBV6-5 TGTGCCAGCAGTTACGATACTTCCGGGACAGGGGGCTACACCTTC CASSYDTSGTGGYTF
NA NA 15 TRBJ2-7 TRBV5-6 TGTGCCAGCAGCTTGGCGGGGGGCGCCCACTACGAGCAGTACTTC CASSLAGGAHYEQYF
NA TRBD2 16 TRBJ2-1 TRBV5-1 TGCGCCAGCAGCCCCCAACGACTAGCGGCCTACAATGAGCAGTTCTTC CASSPQRLAAYNEQFF
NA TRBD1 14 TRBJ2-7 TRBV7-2 TGTGCCAGCAGCTTGGGACAGGGGACTAGCGAGCAGTACTTC CASSLGQGTSEQYF
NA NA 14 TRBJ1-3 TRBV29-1 TGCAGCGTTTCCGGGAAATACTCTGGAAACACCATATATTTT CSVSGKYSGNTIYF
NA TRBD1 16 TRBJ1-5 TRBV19 TGTGCCAGTAGTATCGGGACAGGGGTTAGCAATCAGCCCCAGCATTTT CASSIGTGVSNQPQHF
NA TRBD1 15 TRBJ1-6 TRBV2 TGTGCCAGCAGTCCCGGGACTGCAGGGGGTTCACCCCTCCACTTT CASSPGTAGGSPLHF
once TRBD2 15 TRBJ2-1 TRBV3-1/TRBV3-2 TGTGCCAGCAGCCAAGATTCTAGCGGGGGGAATGAGCAGTTCTTC CASSQDSSGGNEQFF
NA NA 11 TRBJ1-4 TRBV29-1 TGCAGCGCCGGGGGGGATGAAAAACTGTTTTTT CSAGGDEKLFF
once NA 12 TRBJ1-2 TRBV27 TGTGCCAGCAGTGGTCCAGAGGGTGGCTACACCTTC CASSGPEGGYTF
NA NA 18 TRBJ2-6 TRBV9 TGTGCCAGCAGCCCCCGCAGGGCCACAGTCTCTGGGGCCAACGTCCTGACTTTC CASSPRRATVSGANVLTF
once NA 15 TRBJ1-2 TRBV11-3 TGTGCCAGCAGCTTGGGGAGCCCGGGCTACTATGGCTACACCTTC CASSLGSPGYYGYTF
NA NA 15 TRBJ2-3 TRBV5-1 TGCGCCAGCAGCTTTATTGAGGGCCTGGGGGATACGCAGTATTTT CASSFIEGLGDTQYF
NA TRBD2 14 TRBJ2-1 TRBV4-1 TGCGCCAGCAGCCACCGGACTAGCGGCAATGAGCAGTTCTTC CASSHRTSGNEQFF
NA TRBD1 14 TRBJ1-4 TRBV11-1 TGTGCCAGCAGCTTAACAGGGGGCGGGGGAAAACTGTTTTTT CASSLTGGGGKLFF
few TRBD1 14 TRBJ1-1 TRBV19 TGTGCCACCGCCCAACTAGACAGGGCCCCTGAAGCTTTCTTT CATAQLDRAPEAFF
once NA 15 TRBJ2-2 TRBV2 TGTGCCAGCAGTGAAGAGCGGCATGCCACCGGGGAGCTGTTTTTT CASSEERHATGELFF
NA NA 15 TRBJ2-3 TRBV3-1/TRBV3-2 TGTGCCAGCAGCGGGAGCCGGGAAGGCACAGATACGCAGTATTTT CASSGSREGTDTQYF
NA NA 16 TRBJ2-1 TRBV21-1 TGTGCCAGCAGCAAAGCGGGGGGGGCTCGTCGAAGTGAGCAGTTCTTC CASSKAGGARRSEQFF
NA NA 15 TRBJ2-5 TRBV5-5 TGTGCCAGCAGCGTTTTGGGTAACAGGGAAGAGACCCAGTACTTC CASSVLGNREETQYF
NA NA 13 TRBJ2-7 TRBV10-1 TGCGCCAGCAGTGCCGGGATCTCCTACGAGCAGTACTTC CASSAGISYEQYF
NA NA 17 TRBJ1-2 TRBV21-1 TGTGCCAGCAGCAAAGCGCTAGGGGCCGAAAGTAACTATGGCTACACCTTC CASSKALGAESNYGYTF
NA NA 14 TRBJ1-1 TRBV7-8 TGTGCCAGCAGCTTAGCCCTCCGCGGGACTGAAGCTTTCTTT CASSLALRGTEAFF
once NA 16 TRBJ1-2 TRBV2 TGTGCCAGCAGTGAAGAAGCGGGCGGCGCCTCTCTCGGCTACACCTTC CASSEEAGGASLGYTF
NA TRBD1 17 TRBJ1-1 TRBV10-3 TGTGCCATCAGTGAGTTTTCTGTCGGACAGGGAGACACTGAAGCTTTCTTT CAISEFSVGQGDTEAFF
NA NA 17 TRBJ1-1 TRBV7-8 TGTGCCAGCAGCAACGATCGAAGAACTAGGGTGAACACTGAAGCTTTCTTT CASSNDRRTRVNTEAFF
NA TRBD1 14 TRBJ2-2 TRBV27 TGTGCCAGCGCGGGACAGGGAGAAACCGGGGAGCTGTTTTTT CASAGQGETGELFF
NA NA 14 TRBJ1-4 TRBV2 TGTGCCAGCAGTGTACAGCAGTCAAATGAAAAACTGTTTTTT CASSVQQSNEKLFF
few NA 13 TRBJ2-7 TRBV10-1 TGCGCCAGCAGTGAGTATGGTCGGTCAGGGGCGTACTTC CASSEYGRSGAYF
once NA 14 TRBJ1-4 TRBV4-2 TGTGCCAGCAGCCACGAGCCCAGCGACGAAAAACTGTTTTTT CASSHEPSDEKLFF
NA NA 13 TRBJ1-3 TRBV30 TGTGCCTGGGAGCAGGGGTCTGGAAACACCATATATTTT CAWEQGSGNTIYF
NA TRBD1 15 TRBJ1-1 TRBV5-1 TGCGCCAGCAGCCAAGGGGGCTTTGAGAACACTGAAGCTTTCTTT CASSQGGFENTEAFF
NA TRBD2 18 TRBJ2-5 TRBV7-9 TGTGCCAGCAGCTTAGACCTTACTAGCGGGGGGATCCAAGAGACCCAGTACTTC CASSLDLTSGGIQETQYF
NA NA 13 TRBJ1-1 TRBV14 TGTGCCAGCAGCCAAGTCGGGGTGTCTGAAGCTTTCTTT CASSQVGVSEAFF
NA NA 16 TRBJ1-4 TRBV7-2 TGTGCCAGCAGCTTAGTCTTAGGGGGGAGGGATGAAAAACTGTTTTTT CASSLVLGGRDEKLFF
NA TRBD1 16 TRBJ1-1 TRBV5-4 TGTGCCAGCAGCCCACTCCAGCGGGACAGGGCCACTGAAGCTTTCTTT CASSPLQRDRATEAFF
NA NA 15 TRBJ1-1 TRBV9 TGTGCCAGCAGCATCCGGGGGATTGGAGACACTGAAGCTTTCTTT CASSIRGIGDTEAFF
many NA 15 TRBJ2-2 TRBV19 TGTGCAAGTCAGGGCGGGGCCGCGAACACCGGGGAGCTGTTTTTT CASQGGAANTGELFF